These T cell receptor beta chains were read from a single sample in a study of blood T cells in healthy people across ages. TCRdb fed the 5' RACE reads into MiXCR, producing one record per CDR3 protein. The sample contains more than 500,000 distinct CDR3 sequences, 27% of which appear only once. Sample: blood. These receptors were taken from a woman in her 70s in good health. Each CDR3 is given with its conserved first and last residue. D genes are given only for firm matches. Clone size appears in some rows only: once, few, many, or a class for an expanded clone.

d_call,clone_size,v_call,j_call,cdr3_nt,cdr3_aa
-,-,TRBV12-3/TRBV12-4,TRBJ2-3,TGTGCCAGCAGGGTTGAAGGACCAGATACGCAGTATTTT,CASRVEGPDTQYF
-,-,TRBV12-3/TRBV12-4,TRBJ1-1,TGTGCCAGCAATACCCGCACTGAAGCTTTCTTT,CASNTRTEAFF
TRBD2,-,TRBV9,TRBJ2-5,TGTGCCAGCAGCATGAGCGGGGTAGAGACCCAGTACTTC,CASSMSGVETQYF
-,-,TRBV24-1,TRBJ2-1,TGTGCCACCAGTGATTTGCTAAGCAATGAGCAGTTCTTC,CATSDLLSNEQFF
-,few,TRBV4-2,TRBJ1-4,TGTGCCAGCAGCCCCACTAAAGGAGGGGAAAAACTGTTTTTT,CASSPTKGGEKLFF
TRBD2,-,TRBV18,TRBJ2-3,TGTGCCAGCTCACCAGCTCAGCGGGGCCCCGCAGATACGCAGTATTTT,CASSPAQRGPADTQYF
-,few,TRBV4-1,TRBJ1-1,TGCGCCAGCAGGTTCGGGACGTTAGACACTGAAGCTTTCTTT,CASRFGTLDTEAFF
TRBD1,few,TRBV24-1,TRBJ2-7,TGTGCCACTCCCGACAGGGGGAACTACGAGCAGTACTTC,CATPDRGNYEQYF
-,-,TRBV12-3/TRBV12-4,TRBJ1-2,TGTGCCAGCAGTTTCGCAGATAACTATGGCTACACCTTC,CASSFADNYGYTF
TRBD1,few,TRBV27,TRBJ1-1,TGTGCCAGCAGGCTGGGGGGACAGGGATTGGGCACTGAAGCTTTCTTT,CASRLGGQGLGTEAFF
-,-,TRBV12-3/TRBV12-4,TRBJ2-7,TGTGCCAGCACCCTAGGACTGCGCTCCTACGAGCAGTACTTC,CASTLGLRSYEQYF
TRBD1,few,TRBV3-1,TRBJ1-2,TGTGCCAGCAGTGAGACAGGGGGCAATGGCTACACCTTC,CASSETGGNGYTF
-,-,TRBV12-3/TRBV12-4,TRBJ2-7,TGTGCCAGCAGTTGGGCCCGCTCCTACGAGCAGTACTTC,CASSWARSYEQYF
TRBD1,-,TRBV18,TRBJ1-1,TGTGCCAGCTCACCACCAGGAAGGACAGGGGGCGTTGGGGCTTTCTTT,CASSPPGRTGGVGAFF
TRBD1,-,TRBV18,TRBJ2-6,TGTGCCAGCTCACCACGAGGGACAGGGGAAGGCTTTGGGGCCAACGTCCTGACTTTC,CASSPRGTGEGFGANVLTF
-,-,TRBV4-3,TRBJ1-5,TGCGCCAGCAGCCAAGAAACACAGAGCAATCAGCCCCAGCATTTT,CASSQETQSNQPQHF
-,few,TRBV4-2,TRBJ1-2,TGTGCCAGCAGCCAAATAGGGGAGTTGATTGGCTACACCTTC,CASSQIGELIGYTF
TRBD1,few,TRBV13,TRBJ2-1,TGTGCCAGCAGCTCCGGACAGGGAAGGTATGAGCAGTTCTTC,CASSSGQGRYEQFF
-,-,TRBV11-3,TRBJ1-4,TGTGCCAGCAGCCCGCGGACGGACAGTAATGAAAAACTGTTTTTT,CASSPRTDSNEKLFF
-,-,TRBV12-3/TRBV12-4,TRBJ2-5,TGTGCCAGCAGCATCGGGGTTGTGCCGGAGACCCAGTACTTC,CASSIGVVPETQYF
-,-,TRBV5-1,TRBJ2-7,TGCGCCACCAAGACAGAGGGTGGAAGCTCCTACGAGCAGTACTTC,CATKTEGGSSYEQYF
TRBD2,-,TRBV6-2/TRBV6-3,TRBJ2-3,TGTGTCAGCAGTTACTCTTCAGCGGGGGGAGTCACAGATACGCAGTATTTT,CVSSYSSAGGVTDTQYF
-,many,TRBV5-5,TRBJ1-1,TGTGCCAGCAGCTTGCGAGCCAACACTGAAGCTTTCTTT,CASSLRANTEAFF
-,-,TRBV28,TRBJ1-1,TGTGCCAGCAGCACACCCGGACGGGTCGGGACTGAAGCTTTCTTT,CASSTPGRVGTEAFF
-,-,TRBV7-9,TRBJ1-2,TGTGCCAGCAGCTTAGGACGCGGGGTTAGAACGGGAGGCTACACCTTC,CASSLGRGVRTGGYTF
TRBD1,-,TRBV7-9,TRBJ2-7,TGTGCCAGCAGCTTAGCTGGGACAGGGCCTCGCGAGCAGTACTTC,CASSLAGTGPREQYF
-,-,TRBV11-2,TRBJ2-6,TGTGCCAGCAGCTTAGATGGAGTCAGGGTTTACTCTGGGGCCAACGTCCTGACTTTC,CASSLDGVRVYSGANVLTF